Below, 30 T cell receptor beta chains from the same sample are listed, as sequenced in a study of a mutant IDH1 vaccine in newly diagnosed glioma. These TCRs are of unknown antigen specificity. Specified time point: week 23, last vaccination. A single vaccine dose contained 300 ug of mutant IDH1 20-mer peptide, and topical imiquimod was used with it. Produced via immunoSEQ multiplex PCR; TCRdb's table is partial and in-frame only. The profile shows roughly 60,000 clones, approximately 80% of them singletons. The sample here was PBMCs, taken from a glioma patient whose treatment included an IDH1 peptide vaccine. Receptors originate from a man between 40 and 49 years old with glioma.

This clone was detected only once. The chain uses TRBV6-1 and TRBJ2-5; TRBD2 matches 10 bases. Germline loops: CDR1 MNHNS, CDR2 SASEGT. The CDR3 covers 16 residues. J was trimmed by 2 bases and V by 2 bases; bases with no gene match: 5. The DNA for the CDR3 is TGTGCCAGCAGTGAAAGAAGCGGGGGGGGGCAAGAGACCCAGTACTTC. Residues: CASSERSGGGQETQYF.

This chain connects TRBV5-1 to TRBJ2-1; 10 nucleotides match TRBD2. Germline V gene sequence: CDR1 SGHRS, CDR2 YFSETQ. The CDR3 length is 16 residues. V shed 1 base, J shed 3 bases, and the junction held 4 bases outside the gene matches. The CDR3 bases are TGCGCCAGCAGCTTGACTAGCGGGACAAACTACAATGAGCAGTTCTTC. Encoded protein: CASSLTSGTNYNEQFF.

The chain uses TRBV5-6 and TRBJ1-6; D is possibly TRBD1 (5 bases). V was shortened by 3 bases and J by 10 bases, with 11 bases between the two germline ends. Germline V gene sequence: CDR1 SGHDT, CDR2 YYEEEE. The CDR3 has 13 amino acids. The CDR3 loop reads CASSWGSDSPLHF. CDR3 DNA sequence: TGTGCCAGCAGCTGGGGGTCCGACTCACCCCTCCACTTT.

The V gene is TRBV5-4, the J gene TRBJ1-4; 9 bases agree with TRBD1. This CDR3 spans 14 amino acids. Germline loops: CDR1 SGHNT, CDR2 YYREEE (reference sequence). V gave up 4 bases and J gave up 10 bases; unmatched junction bases: 8. In DNA, the CDR3 is TGTGCCAGCAGCGTGGACAGGGGATTAGGAAAACTGTTTTTT. This gives the protein CASSVDRGLGKLFF.

The chain joins TRBV9 to TRBJ1-2; D is perhaps TRBD1 (5 bases). Germline CDR1 is SGDLS and CDR2 is YYNGEE. The CDR3 is 16 amino acids. With 4 bases removed from V and 0 bases from J, the gap between germline ends came to 16 bases. The CDR3 spells CASSTMGVSSNYGYTF. The CDR3 nucleotides read TGTGCCAGCAGCACGATGGGGGTATCTTCTAACTATGGCTACACCTTC.

Only a few counts were recorded for this clone. V gene TRBV6-1 combines with J gene TRBJ1-5; TRBD1 agrees at 7 bases. J gave up 1 base and V 4 bases, and 4 bases lay outside the gene matches. This CDR3 contains 15 residues. CDR1 and CDR2 (germline): MNHNS, SASEGT. The CDR3 sequence: CASSAGQQSNQPQHF. The DNA for the CDR3 is TGTGCCAGCAGTGCGGGACAGCAAAGCAATCAGCCCCAGCATTTT.

The chain carries TRBV19 and TRBJ2-2, with D perhaps matching TRBD1 or TRBD2 (6 bases each). CDR3 size: 14 residues. In germline, CDR1 is LNHDA, CDR2 SQIVND (reference sequence). Trimming shortened V by 6 bases and J by 5 bases, and 13 bases separated the two germline ends. CDR3 residues: CASRGGKGTGELFF. The CDR3 nucleotides are TGTGCCAGTAGAGGGGGGAAAGGGACCGGGGAGCTGTTTTTT.

In this sample, this clone turned up a few times. The chain employs TRBV6-6 and TRBJ1-1; 7 nucleotides line up with TRBD1. CDR1 is MNHNY, CDR2 SVGAGI, per germline (reference sequence). Trimming at V came to 4 bases and at J to 6 bases, leaving 5 bases not matched to a gene. This CDR3 has 13 amino acids. In DNA, the CDR3 is TGTGCCAGCAGTTGGGAGGGGGCGGCTGAAGCTTTCTTT. This translates into CASSWEGAAEAFF.

This chain links TRBV5-1 with TRBJ1-3; TRBD1 aligns across 11 bases. The CDR3 spans 15 residues. Per the germline V gene, CDR1 is SGHRS and CDR2 is YFSETQ. V shed 4 bases and J 8 bases; nucleotides not matched to a gene: 8. CDR3 amino acids: CASSARTGGLDTIYF. The CDR3 coding sequence is TGCGCCAGCAGCGCACGGACAGGGGGCTTAGACACCATATATTTT. The full variable domain, with the rest looked up from reference TRBV5-1 and TRBJ1-3, is KAGVTQTPRYLIKTRGQQVTLSCSPISGHRSVSWYQQTPGQGLQFLFEYFSETQRNKGNFPGRFSGRQFSNSRSEMNVSTLELGDSALYLCASSARTGGLDTIYFGEGSWLTVV.

The chain combines TRBV2 with TRBJ2-7; D may correspond to TRBD1 or TRBD2 (6 bases each). The CDR3 has 13 amino acids. With 3 bases removed from V and 6 bases from J, the gap between germline ends came to 12 bases. CDR1 and CDR2 (germline): SNHLY, FYNNEI. CDR3 in DNA: TGTGCCAGCAGTGATGGGTGGGGGGCCGAGCAGTACTTC. It translates to CASSDGWGAEQYF.

The rearrangement links TRBV2 to TRBJ1-1, with TRBD1 matching over 12 bases. This CDR3 has 13 amino acids. Germline trimming cut 6 bases from V and 10 bases from J; bases unmatched to any gene: 6. Germline loops: CDR1 SNHLY, CDR2 FYNNEI. The CDR3 DNA sequence: TGTGCCAGCAGGGTCCGGGACAGGGGGCGAGCTTTCTTT. Amino acid sequence: CASRVRDRGRAFF.

The chain is built from TRBV6-5 and TRBJ2-7, with TRBD1 as a possible D gene (5 bases). This CDR3 is 13 amino acids long. Germline CDR1 MNHEY, CDR2 SVGAGI. V gave up 5 bases and J gave up 4 bases, with 12 bases separating them. The CDR3 DNA reads as TGTGCCAGCAGTAAGACAGTGGGGTACGAGCAGTACTTC. Encoded protein: CASSKTVGYEQYF.

A word on this clone: Distinct nucleotide sequences in the sample also encode this CDR3. The chain links TRBV5-1 to TRBJ1-2, with D perhaps matching TRBD1 (6 bases). V dropped 0 bases and J dropped 8 bases, with 8 bases sitting between them. CDR1 and CDR2 from the germline V gene are SGHRS and YFSETQ. This CDR3 has 12 amino acids. The CDR3 protein is CASSLGRGGYTF. CDR3 nucleotide sequence: TGCGCCAGCAGCTTGGGCAGGGGCGGCTACACCTTC.

This clone was detected a few times. DNA for the CDR3: TGTGCCAGCTCACCAAAAGCCCCGGGACAGGGGGCTGGAAACACCATATATTTT. Its protein is CASSPKAPGQGAGNTIYF. The chain recombines TRBV18 with TRBJ1-3; 11 bases line up with TRBD1. Germline trimming cut 2 bases from V and 2 bases from J; bases unmatched to any gene: 8. CDR3 length: 18 amino acids. Per germline, CDR1 KGHSH and CDR2 LQKENI.

CDR3: CASSNQVWTVNSYGYTF. The CDR3 coding sequence is TGTGCCAGCAGCAACCAAGTATGGACAGTGAATAGCTATGGCTACACCTTC. The gene calls are TRBV7-8 and TRBJ1-2; a possible D gene is TRBD1 (6 bases). The V end was cut by 5 bases, the J end by 4 bases, with 23 bases between. Germline V lookup: CDR1 SGHVS, CDR2 FQNEAQ. The CDR3 has 17 residues.

The chain couples TRBV19 to TRBJ1-2; unclear D gene. Trimming pared 6 bases from V and 3 bases from J, leaving 14 bases between. Germline V lookup: CDR1 LNHDA, CDR2 SQIVND (reference sequence). The CDR3 sequence is 14 residues long. CDR3 protein: CASRPLAADYGYTF. The CDR3 coding sequence is TGTGCCAGTAGACCACTAGCGGCGGACTATGGCTACACCTTC.

V usage is TRBV6-6 and J usage is TRBJ2-7; D possibly corresponds to TRBD1 (6 bases). V lost 4 bases and J lost 7, with 14 bases in between. From germline, CDR1 is MNHNY and CDR2 SVGAGI (reference sequence). The CDR3 loop spans 13 amino acids. The CDR3 here is CASSSIQGSEQYF. CDR3 DNA sequence: TGTGCCAGCAGTTCCATTCAGGGGTCGGAGCAGTACTTC.

The chain links TRBV6-6 to TRBJ1-6; TRBD1 aligns across 9 bases. CDR3 length: 15 amino acids. The V and J ends lost 6 bases and 8 bases, in that order; junction bases with no gene match: 8. Germline values: CDR1 MNHNY, CDR2 SVGAGI (reference sequence). CDR3 amino acids: CASSPRTGDHSPLHF. The CDR3 DNA reads TGTGCCAGCAGCCCAAGGACAGGGGACCATTCACCCCTCCACTTT.

The chain couples TRBV2 to TRBJ1-1; 7 bases match TRBD1. Per the germline V gene, CDR1 is SNHLY and CDR2 is FYNNEI. The CDR3 contains 14 residues. V trimming: 8 bases; J trimming: 0 bases; junction bases outside the gene matches: 6. The CDR3 spells CASEGQSMNTEAFF. The DNA for the CDR3 is TGTGCCAGCGAGGGACAGTCCATGAACACTGAAGCTTTCTTT. The whole variable domain, remainder taken from reference TRBV2 and TRBJ1-1, is EPEVTQTPSHQVTQMGQEVILRCVPISNHLYFYWYRQILGQKVEFLVSFYNNEISEKSEIFDDQFSVERPDGSNFTLKIRSTKLEDSAMYFCASEGQSMNTEAFFGQGTRLTVV.

The V call is TRBV2, the J call TRBJ1-6; a possible D gene is TRBD1 (6 bases). V dropped 6 bases and J dropped 9 bases, with 15 bases sitting between them. There are 14 residues in the CDR3. Germline V lookup: CDR1 SNHLY, CDR2 FYNNEI. The CDR3 here is CASRAVGTSSPLHF. Here the CDR3 DNA reads TGTGCCAGCAGGGCCGTGGGGACAAGTTCACCCCTCCACTTT. Full variable domain (rest looked up from reference TRBV2 and TRBJ1-6): EPEVTQTPSHQVTQMGQEVILRCVPISNHLYFYWYRQILGQKVEFLVSFYNNEISEKSEIFDDQFSVERPDGSNFTLKIRSTKLEDSAMYFCASRAVGTSSPLHFGNGTRLTVT.

This rearrangement joins TRBV10-3 to TRBJ1-2, with TRBD1 as a possible D gene (5 bases). Trimming took off 7 bases at V and 8 bases at J, with 20 bases between the two ends. Germline CDR1 reads ENHRY; CDR2 reads SYGVKD. CDR3 length: 14 amino acids. CDR3 bases: TGTGCCATCAAGAGAGACGGCAGGGCAGAAGGCTACACCTTC. This gives the protein CAIKRDGRAEGYTF.

CDR3 bases: TGTGCCAGTTGGGGGCAGGGTAACACCGGGGAGCTGTTTTTT. It encodes CASWGQGNTGELFF. The chain has TRBV7-9 and TRBJ2-2, with D perhaps TRBD1 (6 bases). The CDR3 runs to 14 residues. Germline V gives CDR1 SEHNR, CDR2 FQNEAQ (reference sequence). V was trimmed by 9 bases and J by 2 bases, leaving 13 bases between them.

V usage is TRBV9 and J usage is TRBJ2-7, with 8 bases identical to TRBD2. The CDR3 spans 14 residues. The J segment lost 2 bases and the V segment lost 4 bases, leaving 5 bases of the junction unmatched. Looked up from germline, CDR1 is SGDLS and CDR2 is YYNGEE. The CDR3 DNA sequence: TGTGCCAGCAGCCCCGGCGGGGGGACCTACGAGCAGTACTTC. The encoded protein is CASSPGGGTYEQYF.

This chain uses TRBV6-1 with TRBJ2-2, with D possibly being TRBD1 (6 bases). Trimming took off 0 bases at V and 4 bases at J, with 12 bases between the two ends. This CDR3 spans 16 amino acids. Germline CDR1 MNHNS, CDR2 SASEGT. CDR3: CASSEATTGRTGELFF. The CDR3 coding sequence is TGTGCCAGCAGTGAAGCCACTACAGGGCGCACCGGGGAGCTGTTTTTT.

The chain carries TRBV18 and TRBJ1-3, with a weak D call TRBD1 (6 bases). The CDR3 sequence is 15 residues long. Trimming pared 4 bases from V and 3 bases from J, leaving 13 bases between. Germline V gives CDR1 KGHSH, CDR2 LQKENI. In DNA, the CDR3 is TGTGCCAGCTCACAGGCCGGGGGCTTTGGAAACACCATATATTTT. Protein product: CASSQAGGFGNTIYF.

This clone was counted between two and nine times. The genes are TRBV9 and TRBJ2-3; D is ambiguous. Germline V CDR1 and CDR2: SGDLS, YYNGEE. The CDR3 is 14 residues long. Trimming removed 0 bases at V and 6 bases at J, with 11 bases between. The chain's CDR3 is CASSVATIGDTQYF. CDR3 in DNA: TGTGCCAGCAGCGTAGCGACCATCGGGGATACGCAGTATTTT.

The V gene is TRBV10-3, the J gene TRBJ1-4; possible D gene TRBD1, 6 bases. The germline V gene encodes CDR1 ENHRY and CDR2 SYGVKD. V gave up 3 bases and J gave up 6 bases, with 11 bases separating them. The CDR3 sequence is 14 residues long. This CDR3 is CAISETGWDEKLFF. In DNA form, the CDR3 reads TGTGCCATCAGTGAAACAGGGTGGGATGAAAAACTGTTTTTT.

The J gene is TRBJ2-1, the V gene TRBV5-4; 8 bases agree with TRBD2. Germline trimming cut 0 bases from V and 4 bases from J; bases unmatched to any gene: 3. CDR3 size: 15 residues. CDR1 and CDR2 (germline): SGHNT, YYREEE (reference sequence). The CDR3 nucleotides read TGTGCCAGCAGCTTGGAACTAGCGGATTACAATGAGCAGTTCTTC. This encodes CASSLELADYNEQFF.

The V call is TRBV29-1, the J call TRBJ1-1; 7 positions match TRBD1. Losses at the gene ends were 6 bases for V and 4 bases for J; bases not matched to a gene: 5. CDR1 and CDR2 from the germline V gene are SQVTM and ANQGSEA. This CDR3 contains 12 residues. DNA of the CDR3: TGCAGCGTACAGGGGATGGGCACTGAAGCTTTCTTT. As protein: CSVQGMGTEAFF.

This clone appeared a few times. The chain combines TRBV2 with TRBJ2-7; D call uncertain. Germline V gene lookup returns CDR1 SNHLY and CDR2 FYNNEI. V was cut by 8 bases and J by 3 bases, with 11 bases left in between. The CDR3 sequence is 12 residues long. CDR3 bases: TGTGCCAGCGAAAGGACGAGCTACGAGCAGTACTTC. This gives the protein CASERTSYEQYF.